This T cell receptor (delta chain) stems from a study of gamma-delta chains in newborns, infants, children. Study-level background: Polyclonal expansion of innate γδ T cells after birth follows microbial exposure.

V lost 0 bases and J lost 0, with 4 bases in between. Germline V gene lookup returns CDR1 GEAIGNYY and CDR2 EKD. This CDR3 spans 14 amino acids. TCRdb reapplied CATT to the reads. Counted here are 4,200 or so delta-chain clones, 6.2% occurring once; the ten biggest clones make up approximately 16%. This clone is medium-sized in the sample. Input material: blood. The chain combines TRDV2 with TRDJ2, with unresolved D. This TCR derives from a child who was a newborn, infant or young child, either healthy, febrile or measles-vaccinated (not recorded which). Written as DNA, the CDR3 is TGTGCCTGTGACACCTGGTCTTTGACAGCACAACTCTTCTTT. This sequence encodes CACDTWSLTAQLFF.